This T cell receptor (beta chain) emerged from a study of blood T cell repertoires in COVID-19. Turning to the study itself: The cDNA or gDNA used as material had been derived from T cells, B-cell-depleted T cells, or PBMCs.

The germline V gene has CDR1 SNHLY and CDR2 FYNNEI. The CDR3 consists of 10 residues. Trimming removed 4 bases at V and 10 bases at J, with 7 bases between. This clone was seen a handful of times. Authors' processing steps: Amplification from reference gene primers served as the basis for estimated nucleated cell counts. Measured with immunoSEQ multiplex PCR; TCRdb has only the in-frame clones, and not every one. The D gene and trimming were derived from the DNA, and the V and J assignments and clone size from that table. The table shows fewer than 95,000 clones, with about 89% occurring only once. Specimen: peripheral blood. The source of this sequence is a man between 45 and 60 years old with acute or convalescent COVID-19. This chain uses TRBV2 with TRBJ2-5; maybe TRBD2 (6 bases). The CDR3 DNA reads as TGTGCCAGCAGTGGGGGGGACCAGTACTTC. Translating it yields CASSGGDQYF.